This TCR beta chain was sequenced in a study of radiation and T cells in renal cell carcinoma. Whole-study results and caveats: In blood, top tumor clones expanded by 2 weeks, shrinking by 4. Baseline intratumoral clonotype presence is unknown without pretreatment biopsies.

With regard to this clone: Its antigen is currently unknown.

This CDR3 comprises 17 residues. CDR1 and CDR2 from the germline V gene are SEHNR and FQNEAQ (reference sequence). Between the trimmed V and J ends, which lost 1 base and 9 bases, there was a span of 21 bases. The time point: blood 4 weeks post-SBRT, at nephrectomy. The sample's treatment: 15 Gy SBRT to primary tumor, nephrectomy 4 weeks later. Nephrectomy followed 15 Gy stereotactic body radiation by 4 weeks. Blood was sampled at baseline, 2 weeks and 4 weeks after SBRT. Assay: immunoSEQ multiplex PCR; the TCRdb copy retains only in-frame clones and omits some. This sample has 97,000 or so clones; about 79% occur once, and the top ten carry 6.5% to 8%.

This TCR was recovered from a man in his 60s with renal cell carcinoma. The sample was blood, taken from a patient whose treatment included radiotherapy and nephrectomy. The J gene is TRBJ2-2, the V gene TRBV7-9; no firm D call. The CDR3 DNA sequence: TGTGCCAGCAGCTTAGTTCCCCTACCGGAAAATAAGCGGGAGCTGTTTTTT. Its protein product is CASSLVPLPENKRELFF.